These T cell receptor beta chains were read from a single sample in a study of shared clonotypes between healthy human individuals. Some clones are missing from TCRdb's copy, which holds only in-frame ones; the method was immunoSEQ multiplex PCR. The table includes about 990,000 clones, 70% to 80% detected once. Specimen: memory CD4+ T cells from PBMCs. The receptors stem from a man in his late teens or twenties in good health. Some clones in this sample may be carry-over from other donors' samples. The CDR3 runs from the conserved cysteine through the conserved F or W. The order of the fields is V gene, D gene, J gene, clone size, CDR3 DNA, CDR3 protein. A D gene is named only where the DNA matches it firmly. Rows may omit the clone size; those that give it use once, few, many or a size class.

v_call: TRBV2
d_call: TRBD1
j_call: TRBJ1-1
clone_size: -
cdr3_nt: TGTGCCAGCACCACAGGGGGTAATGATGAAGCTTTCTTT
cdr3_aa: CASTTGGNDEAFF

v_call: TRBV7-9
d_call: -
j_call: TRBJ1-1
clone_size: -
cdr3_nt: TGTGCCAGCAGTTCTACTATGAACACTGAAGCTTTCTTT
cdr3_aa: CASSSTMNTEAFF

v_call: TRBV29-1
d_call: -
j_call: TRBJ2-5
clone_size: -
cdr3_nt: TGCAGCGTTGCCCAGGGAGGCGAGACCCAGTACTTC
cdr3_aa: CSVAQGGETQYF

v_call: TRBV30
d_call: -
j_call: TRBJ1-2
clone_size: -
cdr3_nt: TGTGCCTGGAGTGAGCGCTCGCCCTATGGCTACACCTTC
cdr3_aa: CAWSERSPYGYTF

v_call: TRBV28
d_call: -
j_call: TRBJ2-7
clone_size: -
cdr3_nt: TGTGCCAGCAGTTACCTTCCCCAACGTATTAGCGGGTCCAGGGGCGAGCAGTACTTC
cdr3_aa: CASSYLPQRISGSRGEQYF

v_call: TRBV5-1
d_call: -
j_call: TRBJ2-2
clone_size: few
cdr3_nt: TGCGCCAGCAGCTTGGAGGGGCCCGAGGAGCTGTTTTTT
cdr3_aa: CASSLEGPEELFF

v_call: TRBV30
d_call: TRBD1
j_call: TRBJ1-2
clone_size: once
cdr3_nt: TGTGCCTGGACCAGGACAGGGAGGGATGGCTACACCTTC
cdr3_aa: CAWTRTGRDGYTF

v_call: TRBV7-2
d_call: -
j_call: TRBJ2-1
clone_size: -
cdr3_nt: TGTGCCAGCAGCTTCAACGGGGTGCTCGGGTACAATGAGCAGTTCTTC
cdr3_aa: CASSFNGVLGYNEQFF

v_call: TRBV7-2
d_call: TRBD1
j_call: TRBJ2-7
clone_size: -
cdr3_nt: TGTGCCAGCAGCTCACAGGGGTACGAGCAGTACTTC
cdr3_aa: CASSSQGYEQYF

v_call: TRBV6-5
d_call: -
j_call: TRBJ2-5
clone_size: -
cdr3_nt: TGTGCCAGCAGTCCCCCCGGACTGGAAGAGACCCAGTACTTC
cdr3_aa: CASSPPGLEETQYF

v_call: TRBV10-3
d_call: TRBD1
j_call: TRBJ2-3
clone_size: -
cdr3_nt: TGTGCCATCAGCGCCTCCGGGACAGCCACAGATACGCAGTATTTT
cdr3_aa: CAISASGTATDTQYF

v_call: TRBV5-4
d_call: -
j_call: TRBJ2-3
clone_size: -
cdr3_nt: TGTGCCAGCAGCTTGGGTAGCGACACAGATACGCAGTATTTT
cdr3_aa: CASSLGSDTDTQYF

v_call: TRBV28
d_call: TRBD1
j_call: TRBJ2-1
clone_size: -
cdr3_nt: TGTGCCAGCAAGAGGACAGGCTTCTACAATGAGCAGTTCTTC
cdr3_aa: CASKRTGFYNEQFF

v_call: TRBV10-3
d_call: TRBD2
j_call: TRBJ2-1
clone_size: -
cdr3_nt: TGTGCCATTAGGACTAGCGGTTACAATGAGCAGTTCTTC
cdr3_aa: CAIRTSGYNEQFF

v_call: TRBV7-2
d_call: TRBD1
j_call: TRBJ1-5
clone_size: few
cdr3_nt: TGTGCCAGCAGATCGACAGGGGGCCATCAGCCCCAGCATTTT
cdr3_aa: CASRSTGGHQPQHF

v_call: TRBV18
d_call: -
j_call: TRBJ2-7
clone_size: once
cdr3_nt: TGTGCCAGCTCACCCATTCCATCAGGGCACGAGCAGTACTTC
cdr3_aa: CASSPIPSGHEQYF

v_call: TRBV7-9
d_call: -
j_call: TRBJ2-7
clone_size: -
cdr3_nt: TGTGCCAGCAGCTTAACTGGGACAACCTACGAGCAGTACTTC
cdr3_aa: CASSLTGTTYEQYF

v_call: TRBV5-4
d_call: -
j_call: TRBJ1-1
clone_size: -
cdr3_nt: TGTGCCAGCAGCTTGGGGTTGGGGCCTGGAATGAACACTGAAGCTTTCTTT
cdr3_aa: CASSLGLGPGMNTEAFF

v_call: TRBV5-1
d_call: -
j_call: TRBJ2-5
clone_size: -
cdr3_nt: TGCGCCAGCAGCTTGTACCAGGGCTTAGAGACCCAGTACTTC
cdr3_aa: CASSLYQGLETQYF

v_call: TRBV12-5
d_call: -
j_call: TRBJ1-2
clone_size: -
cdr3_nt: TGTGCTAGTGGTCAGCAACAGGTGGCCCATGGCTACACCTTC
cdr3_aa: CASGQQQVAHGYTF

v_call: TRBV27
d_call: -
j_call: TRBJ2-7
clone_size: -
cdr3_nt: TGTGCCAGCAGTTTAAGTGGGGCTTTTTACGAGCAGTACTTC
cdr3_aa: CASSLSGAFYEQYF

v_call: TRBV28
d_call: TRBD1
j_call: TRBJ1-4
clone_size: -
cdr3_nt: TGTGCCAGCAGTAGGGACAGCAATGAAAAACTGTTTTTT
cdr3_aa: CASSRDSNEKLFF

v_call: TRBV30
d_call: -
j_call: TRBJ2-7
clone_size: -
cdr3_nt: TGTGCCTGGGGTCGACAGGCGCTTACCTACGAGCAGTACTTC
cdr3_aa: CAWGRQALTYEQYF

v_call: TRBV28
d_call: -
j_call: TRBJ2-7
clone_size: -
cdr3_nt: TGTGCCAGCAGTTTTTGGTCCTACGAGCAGTACTTC
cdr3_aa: CASSFWSYEQYF

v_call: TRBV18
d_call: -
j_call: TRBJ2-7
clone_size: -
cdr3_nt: TGTGCCAGCTCACCATTCACCACCTACGAGCAGTACTTC
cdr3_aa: CASSPFTTYEQYF

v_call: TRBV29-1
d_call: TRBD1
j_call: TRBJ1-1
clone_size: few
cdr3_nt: TGCAGCGTGGATCAGGGGGGGAACACTGAAGCTTTCTTT
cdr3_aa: CSVDQGGNTEAFF

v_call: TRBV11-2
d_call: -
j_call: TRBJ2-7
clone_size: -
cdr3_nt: TGTGCCAGCAGCTTAGGGGTCCAGGGGGGATACGAGCAGTACTTC
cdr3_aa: CASSLGVQGGYEQYF

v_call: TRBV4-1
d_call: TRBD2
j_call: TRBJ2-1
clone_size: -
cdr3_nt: TGCGCCAGCAGCCAAGGGGGACTAGCGGGGGCCACCTACAATGAGCAGTTCTTC
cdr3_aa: CASSQGGLAGATYNEQFF

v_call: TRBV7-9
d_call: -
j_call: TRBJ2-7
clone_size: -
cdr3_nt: TGTGCCAGTGGGGGGACTGCCTCCTACGAGCAGTACTTC
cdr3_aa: CASGGTASYEQYF

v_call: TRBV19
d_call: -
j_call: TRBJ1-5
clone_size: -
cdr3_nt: TGTGCCAGTTCGACAGTAATTAGCAATCAGCCCCAGCATTTT
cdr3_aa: CASSTVISNQPQHF

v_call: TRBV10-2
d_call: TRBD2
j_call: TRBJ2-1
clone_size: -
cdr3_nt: TGCGCCAGCCGTGTGGGACTAGCGGCCCAAAGTGGGAATGAGCAGTTCTTC
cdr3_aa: CASRVGLAAQSGNEQFF

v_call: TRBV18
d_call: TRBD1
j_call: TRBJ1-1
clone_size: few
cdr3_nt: TGTGCCAGCTCAGAAGGACAGGGAACTGAAGCTTTCTTT
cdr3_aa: CASSEGQGTEAFF

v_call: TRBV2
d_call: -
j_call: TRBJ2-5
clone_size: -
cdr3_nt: TGTGCCAGCAGTGATCGGGGACAATCTAAAGAGACCCAGTACTTC
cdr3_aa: CASSDRGQSKETQYF

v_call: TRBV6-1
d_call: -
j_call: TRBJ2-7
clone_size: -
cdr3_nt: TGTGCCGGGCTCTACGAGCAGTACTTC
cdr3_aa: CAGLYEQYF

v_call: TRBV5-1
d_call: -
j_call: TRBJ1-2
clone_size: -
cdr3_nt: TGCGCCAGCAGTGCCTGGGGTCAGGGAAGTGTCCATGGCTACACCTTC
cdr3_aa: CASSAWGQGSVHGYTF

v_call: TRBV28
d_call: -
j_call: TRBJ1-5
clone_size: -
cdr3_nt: TGTGCCAGCAGGGACCCCCAGGGGAGGCAGCCCCAGCATTTT
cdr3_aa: CASRDPQGRQPQHF

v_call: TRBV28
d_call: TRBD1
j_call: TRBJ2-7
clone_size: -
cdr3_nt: TGTGCCAGCAGACGTTCCGGGACAGTCTCCTACGAGCAGTACTTC
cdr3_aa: CASRRSGTVSYEQYF

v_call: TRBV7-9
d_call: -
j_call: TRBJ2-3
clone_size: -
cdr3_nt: TGTGCCAGCAGCGACAGGGCGGGGACAGATACGCAGTATTTT
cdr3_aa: CASSDRAGTDTQYF

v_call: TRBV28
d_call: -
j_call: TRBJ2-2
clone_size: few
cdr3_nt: TGTGCCAGCAGGCTAAGGGACCTAAAAATCAACACCGGGGAGCTGTTTTTT
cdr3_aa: CASRLRDLKINTGELFF

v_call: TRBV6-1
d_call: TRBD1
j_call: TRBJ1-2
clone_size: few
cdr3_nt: TGTGTTACAGGGGTTAATGGCTACACCTTC
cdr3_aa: CVTGVNGYTF

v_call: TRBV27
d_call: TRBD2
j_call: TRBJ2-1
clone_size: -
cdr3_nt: TGTGCCAGCAGTTTGCGAGCGGGACCCTACAATGAGCAGTTCTTC
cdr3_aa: CASSLRAGPYNEQFF

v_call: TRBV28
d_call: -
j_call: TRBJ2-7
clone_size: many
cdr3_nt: TGTGCCAGCAGTTTAAGTCCGGGCCAGCTCTACGAGCAGTACTTC
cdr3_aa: CASSLSPGQLYEQYF

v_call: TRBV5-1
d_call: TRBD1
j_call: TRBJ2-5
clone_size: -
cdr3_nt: TGCGCCAGCAGGGTTACAGGGGGAGAGACCCAGTACTTC
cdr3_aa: CASRVTGGETQYF

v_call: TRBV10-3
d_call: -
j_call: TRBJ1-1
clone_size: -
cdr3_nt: TGTGCCATCAAAATGGACAGGAACACTGAAGCTTTCTTT
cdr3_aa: CAIKMDRNTEAFF

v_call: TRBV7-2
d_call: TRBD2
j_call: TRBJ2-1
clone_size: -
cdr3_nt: TGTGCCAGCAGCTTAGTGGGAGGGCCGATACGCAATGAGCAGTTCTTC
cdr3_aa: CASSLVGGPIRNEQFF

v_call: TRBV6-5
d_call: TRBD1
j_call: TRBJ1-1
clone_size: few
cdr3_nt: TGTGCCAGCACGGACAGGGAAACTGAAGCTTTCTTT
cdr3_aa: CASTDRETEAFF

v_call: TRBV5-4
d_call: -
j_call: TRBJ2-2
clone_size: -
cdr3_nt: TGTGCCAGCAGCCCGAGCGGCCTCACCGGGGAGCTGTTTTTT
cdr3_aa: CASSPSGLTGELFF

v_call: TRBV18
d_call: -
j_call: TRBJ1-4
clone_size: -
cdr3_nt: TGTGCCAGCTCACCACCGGAAGGCCCAGGTGAAAAACTGTTTTTT
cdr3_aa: CASSPPEGPGEKLFF

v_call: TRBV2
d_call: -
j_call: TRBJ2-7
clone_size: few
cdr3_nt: TGTGCCAGCAGTGAATGGGCCTACGAGCAGTACTTC
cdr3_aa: CASSEWAYEQYF

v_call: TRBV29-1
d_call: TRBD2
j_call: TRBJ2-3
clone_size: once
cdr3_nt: TGCAGCGTTGAAGGTCGTTTCGGGCTAGCGGGAGACACAGATACGCAGTATTTT
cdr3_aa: CSVEGRFGLAGDTDTQYF

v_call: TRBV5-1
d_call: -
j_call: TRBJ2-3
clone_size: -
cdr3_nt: TGCGCCAGCAGCTTAGGGGCCACAGATACGCAGTATTTT
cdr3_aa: CASSLGATDTQYF

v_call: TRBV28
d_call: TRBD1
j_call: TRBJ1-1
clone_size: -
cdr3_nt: TGTGCCAGCCGCCATAACGGACAGGGCGTAACTGAAGCTTTCTTT
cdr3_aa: CASRHNGQGVTEAFF

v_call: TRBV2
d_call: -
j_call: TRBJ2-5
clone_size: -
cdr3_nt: TGTGCCAGCATCCCGGGTGGCAGGGGACGCCAAGAGACCCAGTACTTC
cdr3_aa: CASIPGGRGRQETQYF

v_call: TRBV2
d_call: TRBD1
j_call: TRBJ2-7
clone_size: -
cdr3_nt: TGTGCCAGCAGTGAAAGGGACAGGGATTTGGGGGAGCAGTACTTC
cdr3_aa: CASSERDRDLGEQYF

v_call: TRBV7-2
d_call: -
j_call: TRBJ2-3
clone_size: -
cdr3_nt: TGTGCCAGCAGCCCGGGCGCTGGATCGCAGTATTTT
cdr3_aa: CASSPGAGSQYF